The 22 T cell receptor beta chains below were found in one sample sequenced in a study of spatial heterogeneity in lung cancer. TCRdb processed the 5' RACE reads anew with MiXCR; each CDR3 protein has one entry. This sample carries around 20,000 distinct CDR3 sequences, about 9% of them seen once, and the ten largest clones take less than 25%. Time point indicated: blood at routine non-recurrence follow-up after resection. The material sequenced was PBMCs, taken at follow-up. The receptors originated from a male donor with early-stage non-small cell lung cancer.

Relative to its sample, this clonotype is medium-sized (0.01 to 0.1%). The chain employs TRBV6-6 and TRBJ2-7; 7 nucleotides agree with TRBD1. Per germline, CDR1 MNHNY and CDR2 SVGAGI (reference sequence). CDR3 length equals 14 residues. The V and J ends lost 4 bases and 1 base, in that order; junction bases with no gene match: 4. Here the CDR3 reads CASSFQGVSYEQYF. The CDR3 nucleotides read TGTGCCAGCAGTTTTCAGGGGGTTTCCTACGAGCAGTACTTC.

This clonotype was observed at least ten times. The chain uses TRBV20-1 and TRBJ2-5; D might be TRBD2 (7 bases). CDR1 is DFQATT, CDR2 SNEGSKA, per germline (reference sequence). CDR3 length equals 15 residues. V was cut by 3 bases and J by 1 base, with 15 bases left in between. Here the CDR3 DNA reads TGCAGTGCTAGTAGGTCGGGGGGCTTCCAAGAGACCCAGTACTTC. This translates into CSASRSGGFQETQYF.

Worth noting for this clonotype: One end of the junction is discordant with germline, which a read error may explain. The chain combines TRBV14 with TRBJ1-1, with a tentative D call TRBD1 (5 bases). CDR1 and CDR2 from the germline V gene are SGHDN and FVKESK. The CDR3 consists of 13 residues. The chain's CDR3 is CANSQARGTEAFF. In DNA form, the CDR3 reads TGTGCCAACAGCCAAGCTAGGGGCACTGAAGCTTTCTTT.

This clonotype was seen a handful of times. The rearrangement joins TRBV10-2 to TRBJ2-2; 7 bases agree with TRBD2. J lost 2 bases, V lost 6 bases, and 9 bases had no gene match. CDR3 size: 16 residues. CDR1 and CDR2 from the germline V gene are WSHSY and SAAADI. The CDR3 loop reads CASRLRERGNTGELFF. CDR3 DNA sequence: TGCGCCAGCAGACTGCGGGAGCGGGGCAACACCGGGGAGCTGTTTTTT.

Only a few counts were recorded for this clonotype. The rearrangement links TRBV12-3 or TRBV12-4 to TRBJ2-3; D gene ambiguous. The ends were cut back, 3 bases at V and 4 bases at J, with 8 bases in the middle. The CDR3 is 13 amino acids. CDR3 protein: CASSFGRADTQYF. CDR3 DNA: TGTGCCAGCAGTTTTGGACGAGCAGATACGCAGTATTTT.

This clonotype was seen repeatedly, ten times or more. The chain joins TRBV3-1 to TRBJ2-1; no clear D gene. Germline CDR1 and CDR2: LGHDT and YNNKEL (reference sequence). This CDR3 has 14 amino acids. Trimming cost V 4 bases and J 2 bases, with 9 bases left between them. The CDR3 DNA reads TGTGCCAGCAGCCCAAAGGTCACCTACAATGAGCAGTTCTTC. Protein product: CASSPKVTYNEQFF.

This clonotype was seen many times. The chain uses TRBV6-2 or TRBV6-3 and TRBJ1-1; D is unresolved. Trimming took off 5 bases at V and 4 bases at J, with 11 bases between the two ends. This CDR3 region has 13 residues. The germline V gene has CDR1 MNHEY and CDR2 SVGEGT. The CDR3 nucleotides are TGTGCCAGCAGTACAGCACCGATCACTGAAGCTTTCTTT. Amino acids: CASSTAPITEAFF.

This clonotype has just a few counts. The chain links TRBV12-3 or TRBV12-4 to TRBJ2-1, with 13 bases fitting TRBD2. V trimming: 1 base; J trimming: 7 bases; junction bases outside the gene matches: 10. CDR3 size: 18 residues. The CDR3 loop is CASSLVLAGGVRMNEQFF. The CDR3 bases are TGTGCCAGCAGTTTAGTACTAGCGGGGGGGGTAAGGATGAATGAGCAGTTCTTC.

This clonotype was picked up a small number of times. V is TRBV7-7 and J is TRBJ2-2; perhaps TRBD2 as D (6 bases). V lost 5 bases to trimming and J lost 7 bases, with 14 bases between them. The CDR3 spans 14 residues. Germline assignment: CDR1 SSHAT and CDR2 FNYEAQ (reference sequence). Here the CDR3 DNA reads TGTGCCAGCAGCCTTGGGACTGGTAACGGGGAGCTGTTTTTT. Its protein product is CASSLGTGNGELFF.

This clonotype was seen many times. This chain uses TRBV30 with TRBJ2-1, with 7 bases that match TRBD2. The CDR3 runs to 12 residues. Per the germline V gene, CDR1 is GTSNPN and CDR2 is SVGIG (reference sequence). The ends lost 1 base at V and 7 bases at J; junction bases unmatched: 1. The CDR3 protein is CAWSGGGNEQFF. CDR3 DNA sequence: TGTGCCTGGAGTGGGGGGGGGAATGAGCAGTTCTTC.

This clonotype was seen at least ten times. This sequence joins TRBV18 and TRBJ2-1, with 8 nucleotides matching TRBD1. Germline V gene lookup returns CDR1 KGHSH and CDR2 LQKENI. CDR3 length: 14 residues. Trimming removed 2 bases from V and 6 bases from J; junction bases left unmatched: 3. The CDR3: CASSPGQGSNEQFF. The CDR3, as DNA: TGTGCCAGCTCACCAGGACAGGGATCCAATGAGCAGTTCTTC.

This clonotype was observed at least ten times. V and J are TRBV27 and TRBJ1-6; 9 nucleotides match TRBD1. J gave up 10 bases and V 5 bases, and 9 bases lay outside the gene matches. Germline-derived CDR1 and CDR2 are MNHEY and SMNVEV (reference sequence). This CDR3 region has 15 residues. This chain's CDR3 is CASSRDRVEWSPLHF. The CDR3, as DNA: TGTGCCAGCAGTCGGGACAGGGTGGAGTGGTCACCCCTCCACTTT.

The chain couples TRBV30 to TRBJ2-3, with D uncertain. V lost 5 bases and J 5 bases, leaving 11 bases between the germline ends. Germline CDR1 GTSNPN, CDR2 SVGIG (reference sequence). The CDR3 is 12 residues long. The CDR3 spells CAWGIAQDTQYF. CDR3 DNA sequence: TGTGCCTGGGGGATTGCACAAGATACGCAGTATTTT.

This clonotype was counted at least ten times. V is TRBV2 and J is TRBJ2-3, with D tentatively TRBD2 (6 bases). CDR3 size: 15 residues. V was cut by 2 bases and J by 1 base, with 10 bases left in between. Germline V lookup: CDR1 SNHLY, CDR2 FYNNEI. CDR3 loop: CASSEWRRGTDTQYF. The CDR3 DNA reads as TGTGCCAGCAGTGAATGGAGGAGGGGCACAGATACGCAGTATTTT.

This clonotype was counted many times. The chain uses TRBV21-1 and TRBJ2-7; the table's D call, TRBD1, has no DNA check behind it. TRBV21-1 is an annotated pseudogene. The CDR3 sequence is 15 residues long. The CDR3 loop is CASSNRTGWIYEQYF. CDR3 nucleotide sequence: TGTGCCAGCAGCAATCGTACAGGGTGGATCTACGAGCAGTACTTC.

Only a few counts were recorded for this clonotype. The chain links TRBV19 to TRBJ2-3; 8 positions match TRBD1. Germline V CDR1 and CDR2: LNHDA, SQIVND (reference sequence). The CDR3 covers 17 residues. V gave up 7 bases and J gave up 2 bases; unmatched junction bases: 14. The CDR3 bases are TGTGCCAGTAACCACGACAGGGGCCTTACGCCCACAGATACGCAGTATTTT. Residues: CASNHDRGLTPTDTQYF.

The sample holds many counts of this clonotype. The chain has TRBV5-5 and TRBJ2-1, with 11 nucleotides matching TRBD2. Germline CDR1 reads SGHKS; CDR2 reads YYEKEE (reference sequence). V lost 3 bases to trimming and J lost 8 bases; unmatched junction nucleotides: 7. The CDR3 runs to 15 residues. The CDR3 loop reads CASSYLAGGYYEQFF. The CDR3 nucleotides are TGTGCCAGCAGCTACCTAGCGGGAGGTTACTATGAGCAGTTCTTC.

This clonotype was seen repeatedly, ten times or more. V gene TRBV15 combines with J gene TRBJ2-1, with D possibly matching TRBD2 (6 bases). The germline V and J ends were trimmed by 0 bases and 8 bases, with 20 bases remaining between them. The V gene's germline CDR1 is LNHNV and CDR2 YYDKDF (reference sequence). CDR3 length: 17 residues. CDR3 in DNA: TGTGCCACCAGCAGAGAGGGCGGGGAAAGGTTGTTCGATGAGCAGTTCTTC. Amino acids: CATSREGGERLFDEQFF.

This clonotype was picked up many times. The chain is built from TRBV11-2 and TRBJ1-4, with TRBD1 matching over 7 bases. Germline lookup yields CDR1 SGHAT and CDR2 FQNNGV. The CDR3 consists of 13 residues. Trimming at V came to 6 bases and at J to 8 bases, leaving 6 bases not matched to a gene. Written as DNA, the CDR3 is TGTGCCAGCAGTTCCACAGGGGACGAAAAACTGTTTTTT. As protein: CASSSTGDEKLFF.

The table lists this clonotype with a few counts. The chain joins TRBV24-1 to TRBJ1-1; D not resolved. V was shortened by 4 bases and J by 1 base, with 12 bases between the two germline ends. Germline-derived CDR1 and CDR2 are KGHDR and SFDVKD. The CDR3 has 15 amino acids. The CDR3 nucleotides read TGTGCCACCAGTGACCCCGGGGAGGGGAACACTGAAGCTTTCTTT. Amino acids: CATSDPGEGNTEAFF.

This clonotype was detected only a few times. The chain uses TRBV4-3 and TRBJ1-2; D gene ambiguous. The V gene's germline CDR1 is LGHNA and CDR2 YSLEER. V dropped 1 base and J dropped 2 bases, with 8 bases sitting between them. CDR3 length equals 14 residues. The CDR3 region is CASSQGRRNYGYTF. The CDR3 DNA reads TGCGCCAGCAGCCAAGGTCGGAGGAACTATGGCTACACCTTC.

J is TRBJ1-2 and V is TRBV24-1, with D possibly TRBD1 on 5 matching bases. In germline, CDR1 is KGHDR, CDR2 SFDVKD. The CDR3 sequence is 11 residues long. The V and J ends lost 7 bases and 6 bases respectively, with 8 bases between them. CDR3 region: CATRGPNGYTF. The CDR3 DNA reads TGTGCCACCAGGGGACCCAATGGCTACACCTTC.